A single sample gave rise to the 22 T cell receptor beta chains below, sequenced in a study of T-cell reconstitution after alpha-beta-depleted transplantation in children. As it was prepared, the TCRbeta library received unique molecular identifiers. TCRdb reanalysed the PCR reads using MiXCR and keeps one entry per CDR3 protein. The table shows 900,000 or so distinct CDR3 sequences, with around 17% occurring only once. Sequenced material: PBMCs, mostly from graft donor cells, taken 360 days after TCRalphabeta/CD19-depleted stem cell transplant. These receptors were obtained from a male patient aged 10 to 17 who had a stem cell transplant for acute lymphoblastic leukemia, so the T cells may come from the graft donor.

CDR3 region: CASSEVAILSYNEQFF. CDR3 nucleotide sequence: TGCGCCAGCAGTGAGGTAGCGATACTCTCCTACAATGAGCAGTTCTTC. The chain combines TRBV10-2 with TRBJ2-1; TRBD2 might be the D (5 bases). Trimming stripped 2 bases from V and 0 bases from J, with 11 bases between. The CDR3 runs 16 residues. Germline CDR1 reads WSHSY; CDR2 reads SAAADI.

V is TRBV18 and J is TRBJ2-2, with D possibly matching TRBD1 (6 bases). Trimming took off 3 bases at V and 5 bases at J, with 13 bases between the two ends. Germline V CDR1 and CDR2: KGHSH, LQKENI. The CDR3 length is 15 residues. The DNA of the CDR3 is TGTGCCAGCTCACCGGACACAGGGTCGACCGGGGAGCTGTTTTTT. Its protein product is CASSPDTGSTGELFF.

The sample holds many counts of this clonotype. The rearrangement links TRBV3-1 to TRBJ2-6; D gene uncertain. Germline lookup yields CDR1 LGHDT and CDR2 YNNKEL (reference sequence). Trimming removed 1 base at V and 2 bases at J, with 6 bases between. The CDR3 is 15 amino acids. CDR3 protein: CASSQVVAGANVLTF. The CDR3 bases are TGTGCCAGCAGCCAAGTAGTCGCTGGGGCCAACGTCCTGACTTTC.

The chain uses TRBV27 and TRBJ2-1; 9 positions agree with TRBD2. V was clipped by 0 bases and J by 7 bases; unmatched bases: 7. From germline, CDR1 is MNHEY and CDR2 SMNVEV (reference sequence). The CDR3 runs 16 residues. CDR3 DNA: TGTGCCAGCAGTTTATCCCTAGCGGGATTTAGGAATGAGCAGTTCTTC. It specifies CASSLSLAGFRNEQFF.

The table lists this clonotype with a few counts. The V call is TRBV5-1, the J call TRBJ2-7; 7 bases are shared with TRBD1. The CDR3 runs 14 residues. The V segment lost 4 bases and the J segment 3 bases; nucleotides outside the gene matches: 7. CDR1 is SGHRS, CDR2 YFSETQ, per germline. CDR3 DNA: TGCGCCAGCAGCCGCCGGGACAGAAACTACGAGCAGTACTTC. This encodes CASSRRDRNYEQYF. Combining the CDR3 with reference TRBV5-1 and TRBJ2-7 gives the whole variable domain KAGVTQTPRYLIKTRGQQVTLSCSPISGHRSVSWYQQTPGQGLQFLFEYFSETQRNKGNFPGRFSGRQFSNSRSEMNVSTLELGDSALYLCASSRRDRNYEQYFGPGTRLTVT.

This clonotype was observed a few times. This chain connects TRBV5-1 to TRBJ1-1; tentative D call: TRBD1 (5 bases). The CDR3 spans 18 residues. V lost 4 bases and J 1 base, leaving 23 bases between the germline ends. Germline values: CDR1 SGHRS, CDR2 YFSETQ. Written as DNA, the CDR3 is TGCGCCAGCAGCCCCCCAAGATCTCGGGGGGGAAGGAACACTGAAGCTTTCTTT. This sequence encodes CASSPPRSRGGRNTEAFF.

V usage is TRBV5-5 and J usage is TRBJ2-1; D gene unclear. The germline V and J ends were trimmed by 5 bases and 6 bases, with 6 bases remaining between them. The CDR3 has 11 amino acids. Germline CDR1 reads SGHKS; CDR2 reads YYEKEE (reference sequence). The CDR3 coding sequence is TGTGCCAGCAGGGGTACCAATGAGCAGTTCTTC. Protein sequence: CASRGTNEQFF.

This clonotype has just one count. V gene TRBV11-2 combines with J gene TRBJ2-1, with 7 positions matching TRBD1. Per germline, CDR1 SGHAT and CDR2 FQNNGV. This CDR3 has 18 residues. J gave up 1 base and V 0 bases, and 9 bases lay outside the gene matches. The CDR3 DNA reads as TGTGCCAGCAGCTTAGACCCTCGACAGGGAAGGTCCTACAATGAGCAGTTCTTC. Translated: CASSLDPRQGRSYNEQFF.

This clonotype has more than one count but fewer than ten. The chain has TRBV4-2 and TRBJ1-5; D is perhaps TRBD1 (6 bases). The CDR3 totals 16 residues. Trimming removed 0 bases from V and 2 bases from J, with 11 bases in between. In germline, CDR1 is LGHNA, CDR2 YNFKEQ. CDR3 protein: CASSQDQGTGNQPQHF. CDR3 sequence (DNA): TGTGCCAGCAGCCAAGATCAGGGGACGGGCAATCAGCCCCAGCATTTT.

A few counts support this clonotype. This chain uses TRBV29-1 with TRBJ2-3; D not certain. CDR1 is SQVTM, CDR2 ANQGSEA, per germline. This CDR3 is 13 amino acids long. V lost 4 bases and J 5 bases, leaving 13 bases between the germline ends. DNA for the CDR3: TGCAGCGTTGGCGCGGCGACGGAAGATACGCAGTATTTT. It encodes CSVGAATEDTQYF.

This clonotype came up a few times. The chain carries TRBV28 and TRBJ2-3; 14 bases line up with TRBD2. Germline-derived CDR1 and CDR2 are MDHEN and SYDVKM. Trimming at V came to 3 bases and at J to 6 bases, leaving 8 bases not matched to a gene. The CDR3 covers 17 residues. The CDR3 nucleotides are TGTGCCAGCAGTTTTCCTGGGACTAGCGGGAGCGCTGATACGCAGTATTTT. It is translated as CASSFPGTSGSADTQYF.

The rearrangement joins TRBV12-3 or TRBV12-4 to TRBJ1-6, with 7 positions matching TRBD1. V trimming: 0 bases; J trimming: 10 bases; junction bases outside the gene matches: 6. The CDR3 is 15 residues long. The CDR3 DNA reads TGTGCCAGCAGTTTAGCAGGACAGGACGGCTCACCCCTCCACTTT. Its translation is CASSLAGQDGSPLHF.

This clonotype was counted many times. The rearrangement joins TRBV3-1 to TRBJ2-7; D might be TRBD1 (6 bases). Per germline, CDR1 LGHDT and CDR2 YNNKEL (reference sequence). The CDR3 contains 13 residues. The V and J ends lost 6 bases and 3 bases respectively, with 12 bases between them. CDR3 region: CASRGAGDYEQYF. The CDR3 region has the DNA TGTGCCAGCAGAGGGGCAGGGGACTACGAGCAGTACTTC.

The V gene is TRBV5-1, the J gene TRBJ2-5; 7 bases fit TRBD2. V was pared by 7 bases and J by 4 bases, with 7 bases of the junction left unmatched. CDR1 SGHRS and CDR2 YFSETQ come from the germline V gene. The CDR3 runs 13 residues. CDR3 sequence (DNA): TGCGCCAGCCTGCGGGAGTGGGGAGAGACCCAGTACTTC. Protein product: CASLREWGETQYF.

Ten or more counts support this clonotype. The chain joins TRBV7-9 to TRBJ1-1; 7 nucleotides align to TRBD1. V trimming: 5 bases; J trimming: 0 bases; junction bases outside the gene matches: 9. This CDR3 comprises 16 residues. CDR1 is SEHNR, CDR2 FQNEAQ, per germline (reference sequence). CDR3 protein: CASSPRQGGLNTEAFF. CDR3 coding DNA: TGTGCCAGCAGCCCCAGACAGGGAGGGCTGAACACTGAAGCTTTCTTT.

In this sample, this clonotype turned up many times. The chain employs TRBV29-1 and TRBJ2-5; D call uncertain. V was clipped by 5 bases and J by 4 bases, with 17 bases between them. Germline V gene data show CDR1 as SQVTM and CDR2 as ANQGSEA. This CDR3 has 14 amino acids. DNA of the CDR3: TGCAGCGTTTTGGTTGACTTCGGCGGAGAGACCCAGTACTTC. Its translation: CSVLVDFGGETQYF.

The chain is built from TRBV12-3 or TRBV12-4 and TRBJ2-2, with TRBD1 matching over 7 bases. CDR3 size: 14 residues. V was pared by 7 bases and J by 4 bases, with 6 bases of the junction left unmatched. CDR3 coding DNA: TGTGCCAGCAAAGGGGGCGGTGGCACCGGGGAGCTGTTTTTT. Its protein product is CASKGGGGTGELFF.

This chain joins TRBV12-3 or TRBV12-4 and TRBJ1-5; D not certain. Trimming removed 7 bases from V and 2 bases from J, with 18 bases in between. The CDR3 has 16 amino acids. The CDR3 bases are TGTGCCAGCACCAAAGGAGGCGAGACGGGCAATCAGCCCCAGCATTTT. Amino acid sequence: CASTKGGETGNQPQHF.

This clonotype has a handful of counts. The gene calls are TRBV4-1 and TRBJ2-5; D perhaps matches TRBD1 (5 bases). CDR1 MGHRA and CDR2 YSYEKL come from the germline V gene. The CDR3 length is 16 residues. Trimming pared 3 bases from V and 7 bases from J, leaving 21 bases between. CDR3 sequence (DNA): TGCGCCAGCAGCCATCCCACCAGGTACAGGATAACGACCCAGTACTTC. Encoded protein: CASSHPTRYRITTQYF.

This sequence joins TRBV7-9 and TRBJ1-2; TRBD1 aligns across 7 bases. Germline CDR1 reads SEHNR; CDR2 reads FQNEAQ (reference sequence). The CDR3 sequence is 14 residues long. V shed 5 bases, J shed 7 bases, and the junction held 10 bases outside the gene matches. The CDR3 DNA sequence: TGTGCCAGCAGCCCGGGAGGGGGCATTGGTGGCTACACCTTC. This codes for CASSPGGGIGGYTF.

The chain links TRBV4-1 to TRBJ2-3; tentative D call: TRBD2 (6 bases). Germline V gene lookup returns CDR1 MGHRA and CDR2 YSYEKL. The CDR3 runs to 15 residues. Between the trimmed V and J ends, which lost 5 bases and 6 bases, there was a span of 18 bases. CDR3 residues: CASSAGPAEGDTQYF. CDR3 nucleotide sequence: TGCGCCAGCAGCGCGGGACCAGCCGAGGGGGATACGCAGTATTTT.

This clonotype was observed a few times. The V call is TRBV5-1, the J call TRBJ2-7; 10 nucleotides align to TRBD2. This CDR3 spans 16 amino acids. The germline gives CDR1 SGHRS, CDR2 YFSETQ. V was pared by 4 bases and J by 1 base, with 8 bases of the junction left unmatched. CDR3 protein: CASSPDPSGRSYEQYF. The CDR3 bases are TGCGCCAGCAGCCCGGACCCTAGCGGGAGATCCTACGAGCAGTACTTC. Full variable domain (missing parts from reference TRBV5-1 and TRBJ2-7): KAGVTQTPRYLIKTRGQQVTLSCSPISGHRSVSWYQQTPGQGLQFLFEYFSETQRNKGNFPGRFSGRQFSNSRSEMNVSTLELGDSALYLCASSPDPSGRSYEQYFGPGTRLTVT.